This TCR beta chain was captured in a study of blood T cell repertoires in COVID-19. Study information: Italy, Spain and the United States were the sources of the convalescent and acute COVID-19 samples. T cells, B-cell-depleted T cells, or PBMCs supplied cDNA or gDNA.

Losses at the gene ends were 5 bases for V and 4 bases for J; bases not matched to a gene: 11. Germline loops: CDR1 LGHNA, CDR2 YNFKEQ. CDR3 size: 16 residues. The authors' processing: Amplified reference gene primers provided the basis for estimating nucleated cell counts. This table comes from immunoSEQ multiplex PCR, and its TCRdb copy is limited to in-frame clones, with some not included. The V and J calls and clone size come from that table; D and trimming were worked out from the DNA. The data contain about 260,000 clones, approximately 84% of them singletons. The rearrangement joins TRBV4-2 to TRBJ2-3, with 8 nucleotides matching TRBD1. This TCR was recovered from a woman aged 80 or over with acute or convalescent COVID-19. The source material was peripheral blood. The CDR3 is CASSLRGQVTSDTQYF. The CDR3 nucleotides are TGTGCCAGCAGCTTGCGGGGACAGGTTACCTCAGATACGCAGTATTTT.